The entry below gives a single T cell receptor (beta chain) sequence along with its context. This clonotype has at least ten counts. Its binding antigen is unknown. No qualities accompany the bases; no much larger clone lies one base away. The entry originates in a study of early T cells in non-severe SARS-CoV-2 infection (dated by TCRdb to the early 2020s). Describing the broader study: Bulk RNA from unsorted whole blood was used for TCR sequencing, so alpha and beta chains could not be paired.

Summary of the overall study and its limitations: VDJdb matching was skewed toward anti-spike CD8 responses, so virus-specific expansions were likely underestimated and private and CD4 specificities were missed.

In the germline V gene (reference sequence), CDR1 corresponds to DFQATT and CDR2 to SNEGSKA. Trimmed from V: 6 bases; trimmed from J: 0 bases; junction bases lacking a gene match: 11. The CDR3 covers 15 residues, taking in both the cysteine and the phenylalanine. Only the CDR3 region is kept as DNA, spanning 45 bases read in frame from base 1. Set within a cohort of healthcare workers in London, UK, this nested case-control study involved weekly PCR testing of nasopharyngeal swabs along with blood sampling. Healthcare workers were recruited between 23 and 31 March 2020, during the week of the UK lockdown, and were followed weekly for up to about 15 weeks. Libraries were made using 5' RACE. Sequencing took place on a NextSeq 500. Unique molecular identifiers were attached to individual cDNA molecules in the TCR library protocol so that sequencing error and PCR bias could be corrected. TCR alpha and beta chains were both sequenced, and the abundances of alpha and beta sequences in each sample were closely correlated with each other. Concerning the study's data processing: Decombinator V4 was used to annotate the V gene, J gene and CDR3 of the TCR sequences. Expanded TCRs were defined as changing significantly between any two time points under a Poisson model with p below 0.0001. TCR abundances were normalised to the total number of TCRs sequenced per sample and were expressed as counts per million. MAIT TCRs were defined by TRAV1-2 paired with TRAJ12, TRAJ20 or TRAJ33, and iNKT TCRs by TRAV10 paired with TRAJ18. VDJdb, accessed 1 November 2021, was searched for CMV, EBV and SARS-CoV-2 annotated TCRs, excluding TCRs annotated for multiple antigens. TCRdb cleaned the public reads at Q25 with fastp, built clones with MiXCR and kept in-frame beta chains. Rows with one shared CDR3 protein collapse into an entry with the most common genes and DNA. The V and J calls and clone size are TCRdb's, not the authors'. For this sample the table gives roughly 51,000 distinct CDR3 sequences, of which about 9.9% were detected only once. In total, the top ten clones hold roughly 10% of the sample.

The clonotype was recovered from an adult who was a healthcare worker with PCR-confirmed SARS-CoV-2 infection or an uninfected control (not recorded which). The rearranged chain carries TRBV20-1 and TRBJ2-7; a stretch of 7 junction bases matches TRBD2. Input material: whole blood. The CDR3 sequence is CSAPSLAGDSYEQYF. The sequenced DNA: TGCAGTGCCCCGTCCCTGGCGGGAGACTCCTACGAGCAGTACTTC.